This T cell receptor (beta chain) was found in a study of T cells expressing NK-cell markers. Looking at the study overall: It was sorted CD3+CD56-NKG2C+, CD3+CD56+NKG2C- and CD3+CD56+NKG2C+ T cells that provided the TCR beta repertoires. HCMV seropositivity marked most of the eight sequenced donors; one was seronegative.

Broader study findings: NKG2C+ dominant clonotypes from over five donors made up about 1.0-8% of CD8+ T cells.

5'RACE template switching with UMIs generated TCR beta cDNA. TCRdb reprocessed the 5' RACE reads; each CDR3 protein has one entry and no DNA is given. The ten most abundant clones cover 7.3% of a sample with roughly 420,000 distinct CDR3 sequences. The V gene's germline CDR1 is SGHVS and CDR2 FNYEAQ. The CDR3 is made up of 16 amino acids. Of note for this clonotype: Antigen unknown.

The gene calls are TRBV7-6 and TRBJ2-4; TCRdb lists TRBD1, though no DNA is available to test this call. Sequenced: blood T cells: a sorted CD56 or NKG2C T cell subset, CD4+ or CD8+ T cells, or bulk PBMC T cells (not recorded which). The origin of this receptor is a woman between 18 and 70 years old in good health. CDR3 sequence reads: CASSRNRGLTKNIQYF.